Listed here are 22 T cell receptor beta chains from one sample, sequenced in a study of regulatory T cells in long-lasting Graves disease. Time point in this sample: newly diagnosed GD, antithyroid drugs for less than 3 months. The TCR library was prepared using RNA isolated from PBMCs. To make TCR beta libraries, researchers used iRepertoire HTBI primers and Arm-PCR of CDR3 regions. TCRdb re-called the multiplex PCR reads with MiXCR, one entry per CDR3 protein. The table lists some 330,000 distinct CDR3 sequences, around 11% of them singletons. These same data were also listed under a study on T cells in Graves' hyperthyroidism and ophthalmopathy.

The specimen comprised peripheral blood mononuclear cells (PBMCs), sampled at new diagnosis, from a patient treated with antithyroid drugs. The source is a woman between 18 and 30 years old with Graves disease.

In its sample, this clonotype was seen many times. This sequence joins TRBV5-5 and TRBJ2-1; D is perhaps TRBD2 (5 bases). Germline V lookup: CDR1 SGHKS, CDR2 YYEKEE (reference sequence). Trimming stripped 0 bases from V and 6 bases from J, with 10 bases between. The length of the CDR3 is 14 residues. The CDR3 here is CASSLDLAFNEQFF. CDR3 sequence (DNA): TGTGCCAGCAGCTTGGATCTAGCCTTCAATGAGCAGTTCTTC.

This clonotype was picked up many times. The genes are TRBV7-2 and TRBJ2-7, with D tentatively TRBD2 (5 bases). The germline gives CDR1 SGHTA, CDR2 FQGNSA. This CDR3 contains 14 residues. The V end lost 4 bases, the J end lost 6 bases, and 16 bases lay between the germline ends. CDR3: CASSSSRAASEQYF. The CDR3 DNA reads TGTGCCAGCAGCTCCTCGAGGGCGGCGAGCGAGCAGTACTTC.

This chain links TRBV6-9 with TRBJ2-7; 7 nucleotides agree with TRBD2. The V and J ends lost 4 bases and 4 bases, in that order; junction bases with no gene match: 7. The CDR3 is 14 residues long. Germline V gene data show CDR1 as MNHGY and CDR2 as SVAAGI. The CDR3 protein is CASSSRLASYEQYV. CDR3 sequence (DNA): TGTGCCAGCAGTTCCCGACTAGCAAGTTACGAGCAGTACGTC.

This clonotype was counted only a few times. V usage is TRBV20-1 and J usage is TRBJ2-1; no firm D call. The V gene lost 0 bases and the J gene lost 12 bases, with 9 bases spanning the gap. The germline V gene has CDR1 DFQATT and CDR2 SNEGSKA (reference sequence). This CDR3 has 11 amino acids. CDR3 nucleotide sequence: TGCAGTGCTAGAGATCGGTTGCGGCAGTTCTTC. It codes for CSARDRLRQFF.

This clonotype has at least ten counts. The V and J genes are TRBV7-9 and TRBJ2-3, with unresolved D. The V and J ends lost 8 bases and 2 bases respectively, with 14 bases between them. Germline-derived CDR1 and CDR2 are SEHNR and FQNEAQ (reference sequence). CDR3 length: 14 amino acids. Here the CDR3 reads CASGVVRNTDTQYF. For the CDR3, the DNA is TGTGCCAGCGGGGTGGTGAGGAACACAGATACGCAGTATTTT.

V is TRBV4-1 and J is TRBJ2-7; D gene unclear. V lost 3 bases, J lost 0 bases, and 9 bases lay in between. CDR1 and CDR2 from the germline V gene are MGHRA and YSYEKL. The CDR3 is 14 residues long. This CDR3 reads CASSQGSSSYEQYF. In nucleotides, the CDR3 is TGCGCCAGCAGCCAGGGGTCTTCCTCCTACGAGCAGTACTTC.

The CDR3 here is CSAGGGATNYGYTF. CDR3 DNA sequence: TGCAGTGCCGGAGGGGGAGCTACGAACTATGGCTACACCTTC. The chain joins TRBV20-1 to TRBJ1-2, with D tentatively TRBD1 (6 bases). This CDR3 spans 14 amino acids. Trimming took 6 bases from V and 2 from J, leaving 16 bases between them. Germline V gives CDR1 DFQATT, CDR2 SNEGSKA (reference sequence).

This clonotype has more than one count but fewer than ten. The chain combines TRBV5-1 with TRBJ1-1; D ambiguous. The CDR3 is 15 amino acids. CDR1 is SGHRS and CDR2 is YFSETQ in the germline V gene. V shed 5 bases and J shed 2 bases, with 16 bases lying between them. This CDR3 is CASSVGSTKNTEAFF. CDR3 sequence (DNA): TGCGCCAGCAGTGTAGGTTCTACAAAAAACACTGAAGCTTTCTTT.

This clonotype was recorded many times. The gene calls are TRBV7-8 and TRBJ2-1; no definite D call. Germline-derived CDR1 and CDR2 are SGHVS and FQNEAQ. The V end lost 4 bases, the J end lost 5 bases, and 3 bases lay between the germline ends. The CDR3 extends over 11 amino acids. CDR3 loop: CASSWNNEQFF. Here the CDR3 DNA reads TGTGCCAGCAGCTGGAACAATGAGCAGTTCTTC.

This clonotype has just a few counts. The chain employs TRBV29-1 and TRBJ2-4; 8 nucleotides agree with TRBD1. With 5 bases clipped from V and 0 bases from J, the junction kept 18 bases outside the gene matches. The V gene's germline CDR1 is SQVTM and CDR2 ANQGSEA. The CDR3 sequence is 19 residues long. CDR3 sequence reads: CSVWGPGTGSLLAKNIQYF. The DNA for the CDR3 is TGCAGCGTTTGGGGTCCGGGGACAGGCTCATTATTAGCCAAAAACATTCAGTACTTC.

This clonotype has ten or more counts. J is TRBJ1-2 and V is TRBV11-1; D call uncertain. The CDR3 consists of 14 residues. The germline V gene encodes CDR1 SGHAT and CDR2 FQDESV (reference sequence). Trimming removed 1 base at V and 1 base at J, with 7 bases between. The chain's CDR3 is CASSLGFGNYGYTF. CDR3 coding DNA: TGTGCCAGCAGCTTAGGATTTGGTAACTATGGCTACACCTTC.

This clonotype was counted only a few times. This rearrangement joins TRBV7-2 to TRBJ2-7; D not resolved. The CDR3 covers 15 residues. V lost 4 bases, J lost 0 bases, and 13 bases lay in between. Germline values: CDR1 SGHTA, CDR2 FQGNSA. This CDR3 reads CASSSASGLSYEQYF. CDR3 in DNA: TGTGCCAGCAGCTCAGCTTCGGGCCTCTCCTACGAGCAGTACTTC.

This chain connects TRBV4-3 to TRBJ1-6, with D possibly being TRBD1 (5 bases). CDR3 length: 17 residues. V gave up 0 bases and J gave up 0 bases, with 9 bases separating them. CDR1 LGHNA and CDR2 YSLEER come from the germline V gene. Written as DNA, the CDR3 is TGCGCCAGCAGCCAAGAGAGGGGATTCTCCTATAATTCACCCCTCCACTTT. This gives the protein CASSQERGFSYNSPLHF.

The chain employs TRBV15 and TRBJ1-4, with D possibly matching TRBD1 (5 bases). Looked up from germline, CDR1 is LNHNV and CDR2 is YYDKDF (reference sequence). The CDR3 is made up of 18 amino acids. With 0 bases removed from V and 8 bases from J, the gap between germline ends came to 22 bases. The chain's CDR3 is CATSRDGPGPLPLEKLFF. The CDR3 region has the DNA TGTGCCACCAGCAGAGATGGGCCGGGGCCTCTCCCCCTAGAAAAACTGTTTTTT. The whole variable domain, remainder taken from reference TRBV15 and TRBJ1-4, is DAMVIQNPRYQVTQFGKPVTLSCSQTLNHNVMYWYQQKSSQAPKLLFHYYDKDFNNEADTPDNFQSRRPNTSFCFLDIRSPGLGDTAMYLCATSRDGPGPLPLEKLFFGSGTQLSVL.

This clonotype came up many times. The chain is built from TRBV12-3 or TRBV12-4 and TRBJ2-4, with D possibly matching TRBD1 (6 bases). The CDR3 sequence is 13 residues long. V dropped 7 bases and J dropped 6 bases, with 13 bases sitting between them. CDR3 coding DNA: TGTGCCAGCAATACAGGGATGATAAACATTCAGTACTTC. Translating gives CASNTGMINIQYF.

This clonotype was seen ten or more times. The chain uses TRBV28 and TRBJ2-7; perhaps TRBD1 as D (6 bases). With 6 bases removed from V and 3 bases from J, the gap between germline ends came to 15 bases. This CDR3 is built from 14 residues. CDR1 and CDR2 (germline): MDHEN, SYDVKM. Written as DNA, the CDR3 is TGTGCCAGCAGCACCCCAACAGGGTACTACGAGCAGTACTTC. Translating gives CASSTPTGYYEQYF.

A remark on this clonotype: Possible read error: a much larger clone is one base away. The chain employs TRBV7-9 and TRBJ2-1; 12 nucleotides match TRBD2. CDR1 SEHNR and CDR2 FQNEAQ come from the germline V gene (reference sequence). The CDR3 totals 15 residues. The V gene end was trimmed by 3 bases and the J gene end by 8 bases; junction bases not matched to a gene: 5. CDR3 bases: TGTGCCAGCAGCTTGCTAGCGGGGGGGCGGGATGAGCAGTTCTTC. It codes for CASSLLAGGRDEQFF.

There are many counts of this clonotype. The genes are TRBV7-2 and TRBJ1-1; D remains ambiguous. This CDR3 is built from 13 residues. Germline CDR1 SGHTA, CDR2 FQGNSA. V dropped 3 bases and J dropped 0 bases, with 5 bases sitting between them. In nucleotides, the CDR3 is TGTGCCAGCAGCTTCTTAATGAACACTGAAGCTTTCTTT. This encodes CASSFLMNTEAFF.

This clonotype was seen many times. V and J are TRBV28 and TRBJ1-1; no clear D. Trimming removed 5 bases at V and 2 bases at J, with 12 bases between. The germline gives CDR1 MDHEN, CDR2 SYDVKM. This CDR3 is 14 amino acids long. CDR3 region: CASSRSLGNTEAFF. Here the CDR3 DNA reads TGTGCCAGCAGTCGCTCCCTGGGTAACACTGAAGCTTTCTTT.

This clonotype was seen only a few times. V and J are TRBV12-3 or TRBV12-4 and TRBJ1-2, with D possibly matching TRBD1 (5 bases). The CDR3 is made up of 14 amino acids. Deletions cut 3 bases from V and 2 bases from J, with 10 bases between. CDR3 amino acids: CASSFGTHNYGYTF. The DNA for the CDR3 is TGTGCCAGCAGTTTTGGGACCCACAACTATGGCTACACCTTC.

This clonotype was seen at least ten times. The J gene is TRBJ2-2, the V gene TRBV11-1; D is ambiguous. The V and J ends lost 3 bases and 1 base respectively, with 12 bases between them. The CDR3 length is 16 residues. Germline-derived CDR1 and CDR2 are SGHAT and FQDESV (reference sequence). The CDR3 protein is CASSFKGGWNTGELFF. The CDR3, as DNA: TGTGCCAGCAGCTTTAAGGGCGGATGGAACACCGGGGAGCTGTTTTTT.

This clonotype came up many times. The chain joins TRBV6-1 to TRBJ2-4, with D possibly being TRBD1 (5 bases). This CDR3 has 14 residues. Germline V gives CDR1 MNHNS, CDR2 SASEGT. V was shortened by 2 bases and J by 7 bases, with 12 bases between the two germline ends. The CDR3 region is CASSEIQVWNIQYF. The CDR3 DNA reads TGTGCCAGCAGTGAAATACAGGTTTGGAACATTCAGTACTTC.